The 22 T cell receptor beta chains below come from one sample, sequenced in a study of T cell repertoires in cytomegalovirus infection. What these receptors recognize is not known. TCRdb re-derived calls from the reads in MiXCR, one entry per CDR3 protein. The table has about 130,000 distinct CDR3 sequences, roughly a third seen once. The source material was CD8+ T cells from cultured PBMCs, sampled from culture after CMV antigen stimulation. These receptors were taken from a human donor in good health (CMV status not recorded). Some clones in this sample may be carry-over from other donors' samples.

This clonotype has a handful of counts. This rearrangement joins TRBV19 to TRBJ1-5, with TRBD1 identical over 9 bases. The CDR3 is made up of 19 amino acids. The V gene end was trimmed by 0 bases and the J gene end by 9 bases; junction bases not matched to a gene: 18. From germline, CDR1 is LNHDA and CDR2 SQIVND (reference sequence). CDR3 region: CASSIDWDRENRAGRPQHF. As DNA, the CDR3 is TGTGCCAGTAGTATAGATTGGGACAGGGAGAATAGGGCCGGGCGGCCCCAGCATTTT.

This clonotype was observed at least ten times. The rearrangement uses TRBV15 and TRBJ1-2; a possible D gene is TRBD1 (6 bases). The germline V gene has CDR1 LNHNV and CDR2 YYDKDF (reference sequence). The CDR3 extends over 15 amino acids. V was trimmed by 1 base and J by 8 bases, leaving 17 bases between them. The CDR3: CATSRVVGAIGGYTF. The CDR3 nucleotides read TGTGCCACCAGCAGAGTAGTGGGGGCGATCGGCGGCTACACCTTC.

The genes are TRBV9 and TRBJ2-1, with 13 bases aligning to TRBD2. Per the germline V gene, CDR1 is SGDLS and CDR2 is YYNGEE. Trimming took 1 base from V and 7 from J; bases not matched to a gene: 2. This CDR3 is 15 amino acids long. DNA for the CDR3: TGTGCCAGCAGCGTAACTAGCGGGGGGGCGAATGAGCAGTTCTTC. Amino acid sequence: CASSVTSGGANEQFF.

A single count supports this clonotype. At one of its ends the junction is not consistent with the germline gene, which may arise from a read error. The rearrangement links TRBV25-1 to TRBJ2-2; D possibly uses TRBD1 or TRBD2 (6 bases each). CDR1 is MGHDK and CDR2 is SYGVNS in the germline V gene. The CDR3 sequence is 14 residues long. The CDR3 sequence: CASSGGAITVELFF. The CDR3 bases are TGTGCCAGCAGTGGGGGGGCCATCACCGTGGAGCTGTTTTTT.

This clonotype appeared a single time. This chain links TRBV18 with TRBJ2-1, with D maybe TRBD2 (6 bases). V was shortened by 2 bases and J by 8 bases, with 16 bases between the two germline ends. CDR1 KGHSH and CDR2 LQKENI come from the germline V gene. This CDR3 is built from 15 residues. In nucleotides, the CDR3 is TGTGCCAGCTCACCAGGACCCGGGGGAGAGTATGAGCAGTTCTTC. It translates to CASSPGPGGEYEQFF.

J is TRBJ1-1 and V is TRBV19; D unclear. The germline gives CDR1 LNHDA, CDR2 SQIVND (reference sequence). The CDR3 consists of 14 residues. The germline V and J ends were trimmed by 3 bases and 1 base, with 9 bases remaining between them. CDR3 protein: CASSIPYGNTEAFF. CDR3 coding DNA: TGTGCCAGTAGTATCCCCTACGGGAACACTGAAGCTTTCTTT. Using reference TRBV19 and TRBJ1-1 for the parts outside the CDR3, the full variable domain is DGGITQSPKYLFRKEGQNVTLSCEQNLNHDAMYWYRQDPGQGLRLIYYSQIVNDFQKGDIAEGYSVSREKKESFPLTVTSAQKNPTAFYLCASSIPYGNTEAFFGQGTRLTVV.

The table lists this clonotype with many counts. The rearrangement uses TRBV7-2 and TRBJ2-1; D may correspond to TRBD1 or TRBD2 (5 bases each). Trimming left V 8 bases short and J 7 bases short, with 18 bases between. Germline values: CDR1 SGHTA, CDR2 FQGNSA. The CDR3 is made up of 14 amino acids. The CDR3 coding sequence is TGTGCCAGCGCTGAGTGGGGGAGCCAAAATGAGCAGTTCTTC. This gives the protein CASAEWGSQNEQFF.

The rearrangement links TRBV11-2 to TRBJ2-5; D is possibly TRBD2 (7 bases). This CDR3 contains 15 residues. Trimming shortened V by 1 base and J by 4 bases, and 13 bases separated the two germline ends. Germline V CDR1 and CDR2: SGHAT, FQNNGV. The CDR3 here is CASSLGRGAGETQYF. The CDR3 DNA follows: TGTGCCAGCAGCTTAGGACGGGGGGCTGGAGAGACCCAGTACTTC.

Only a few counts were recorded for this clonotype. In nucleotides, the CDR3 is TGTGCCAGCAGCTTAGAATTCGAAAGCTCCTACAATGAGCAGTTCTTC. Its translation is CASSLEFESSYNEQFF. The chain employs TRBV7-3 and TRBJ2-1, with unresolved D. The germline V gene encodes CDR1 SGHTA and CDR2 FQGTGA. Trimming pared 2 bases from V and 0 bases from J, leaving 11 bases between. The CDR3 runs to 16 residues.

The chain recombines TRBV6-2 or TRBV6-3 with TRBJ2-1; 14 bases are shared with TRBD2. CDR1 and CDR2 from the germline V gene are MNHEY and SVGEGT. J gave up 1 base and V 0 bases, and 8 bases lay outside the gene matches. The CDR3 length is 20 residues. CDR3 sequence reads: CASSYSEGLAGGYSYNEQFF. The CDR3 DNA sequence: TGTGCCAGCAGTTACTCCGAAGGACTAGCGGGGGGCTATTCCTACAATGAGCAGTTCTTC.

Only a few counts were recorded for this clonotype. The gene calls are TRBV4-1 and TRBJ1-5, with 7 bases fitting TRBD1. Germline values: CDR1 MGHRA, CDR2 YSYEKL. The CDR3 extends over 15 amino acids. Trimming at V came to 1 base and at J to 5 bases, leaving 5 bases not matched to a gene. The CDR3 DNA reads TGCGCCAGCAGCCAAGTAGTCAGGGGGGATCAGCCCCAGCATTTT. It yields the protein CASSQVVRGDQPQHF.

The rearrangement joins TRBV4-1 to TRBJ2-3, with 8 bases identical to TRBD2. V lost 1 base, J lost 14 bases, and 8 bases stayed unmatched. The CDR3 covers 13 residues. Germline V gives CDR1 MGHRA, CDR2 YSYEKL. The CDR3 is CASSQGPGLGAYF. The CDR3 DNA reads TGCGCCAGCAGCCAAGGACCGGGACTAGGAGCGTATTTT.

This clonotype was found a few times. This CDR3 reads CASRQGTASYEQYF. The DNA for the CDR3 is TGTGCCAGCAGACAGGGAACGGCTTCCTACGAGCAGTACTTC. The V gene is TRBV6-5, the J gene TRBJ2-7, with D possibly being TRBD1 (6 bases). This CDR3 is built from 14 residues. The V gene lost 6 bases and the J gene lost 1 base, with 13 bases spanning the gap. The germline V gene has CDR1 MNHEY and CDR2 SVGAGI.

CDR3 DNA: TGTGCCAGTAGTACTTGGGGTCTACAGGGAGAAGAACTGTTTTTT. Its protein product is CASSTWGLQGEELFF. This rearrangement joins TRBV19 to TRBJ1-4; weak D call: TRBD1 (6 bases). Trimming pared 4 bases from V and 12 bases from J, leaving 21 bases between. In germline, CDR1 is LNHDA, CDR2 SQIVND (reference sequence). This CDR3 region has 15 residues.

This chain joins TRBV18 and TRBJ2-3; no reliable D call. The CDR3 spans 15 residues. V dropped 7 bases and J dropped 0 bases, with 14 bases sitting between them. Germline-derived CDR1 and CDR2 are KGHSH and LQKENI. The chain's CDR3 is CASFTSSYSTDTQYF. The CDR3 coding sequence is TGTGCCAGCTTCACCAGTTCCTACAGCACAGATACGCAGTATTTT.

This clonotype has a handful of counts. The V call is TRBV12-3 or TRBV12-4, the J call TRBJ1-1; 7 bases agree with TRBD1. The CDR3 loop spans 14 amino acids. V shed 5 bases, J shed 6 bases, and the junction held 9 bases outside the gene matches. CDR3 sequence (DNA): TGTGCCAGCAGTAGATCCACAGGGGATCCTGAAGCTTTCTTT. It codes for CASSRSTGDPEAFF.

The rearrangement joins TRBV4-1 to TRBJ1-4, with D possibly being TRBD1 (6 bases). The CDR3 is made up of 14 amino acids. Germline loops: CDR1 MGHRA, CDR2 YSYEKL. V was shortened by 5 bases and J by 7 bases, with 14 bases between the two germline ends. The DNA for the CDR3 is TGCGCCAGCAGCAAGGGAGGGGGAGGTGAAAAACTGTTTTTT. Residues: CASSKGGGGEKLFF.

This clonotype was seen at least ten times. The chain combines TRBV7-9 with TRBJ2-1; D is undetermined. The CDR3 length is 11 residues. The V end lost 5 bases, the J end lost 5 bases, and 4 bases lay between the germline ends. Germline CDR1 and CDR2: SEHNR and FQNEAQ (reference sequence). Written as DNA, the CDR3 is TGTGCCAGCAGCCGAAACAATGAGCAGTTCTTC. This translates into CASSRNNEQFF. Supplemented by reference TRBV7-9 and TRBJ2-1, the full variable domain reads DTGVSQNPRHKITKRGQNVTFRCDPISEHNRLYWYRQTLGQGPEFLTYFQNEAQLEKSRLLSDRFSAERPKGSFSTLEIQRTEQGDSAMYLCASSRNNEQFFGPGTRLTVL.

This chain links TRBV12-3 or TRBV12-4 with TRBJ1-1; D not resolved. The CDR3 has 13 residues. The germline V and J ends were trimmed by 2 bases and 3 bases, with 7 bases remaining between them. The CDR3 is CASSLNGYTEAFF. CDR3 DNA: TGTGCCAGCAGTTTAAATGGTTACACTGAAGCTTTCTTT.

This clonotype was found many times. V and J are TRBV7-8 and TRBJ1-1, with D possibly TRBD1 on 5 matching bases. CDR3 size: 14 residues. V was cut by 5 bases and J by 3 bases, with 13 bases left in between. The germline gives CDR1 SGHVS, CDR2 FQNEAQ. Here the CDR3 reads CASSPRQWDTEAFF. CDR3 nucleotide sequence: TGTGCCAGCAGCCCTCGACAGTGGGACACTGAAGCTTTCTTT.

The rearrangement joins TRBV7-9 to TRBJ1-1, with D unclear. The V and J ends lost 8 bases and 6 bases respectively, with 19 bases between them. Germline CDR1 is SEHNR and CDR2 is FQNEAQ (reference sequence). This CDR3 has 14 residues. In DNA form, the CDR3 reads TGTGCCAGCTCATCTATGCGGGGTTTCCCTGAAGCTTTCTTT. This codes for CASSSMRGFPEAFF.

The chain couples TRBV7-8 to TRBJ2-7; 9 positions match TRBD1. CDR3 size: 14 residues. The V and J ends lost 8 bases and 5 bases, in that order; junction bases with no gene match: 10. Germline V gene data show CDR1 as SGHVS and CDR2 as FQNEAQ. Here the CDR3 reads CASGSGQGFDEQYF. The CDR3 bases are TGTGCCAGCGGATCGGGACAGGGATTTGACGAGCAGTACTTC.